The sequence of this TCR beta chain was determined in a study of identical twins. This clonotype occurred a few times. Via MiXCR, TCRdb re-called the 5' RACE reads, giving one row per CDR3 protein. The sample holds about 920,000 distinct CDR3 sequences, about 12% seen once. V trimming: 7 bases; J trimming: 5 bases; junction bases outside the gene matches: 7. This CDR3 has 14 amino acids. These data are also associated with another study on yellow fever vaccine responses in identical twins.

The specimen sequenced was PBMCs. This chain uses TRBV12-3 or TRBV12-4 with TRBJ1-1, with 10 bases that match TRBD1. The TCR comes from a woman under 30 in good health. Here the CDR3 DNA reads TGTGCCAGCACCATGGGACAGGGGAGAACTGAAGCTTTCTTT. This encodes CASTMGQGRTEAFF.